This record concerns one T cell receptor (beta chain) sequence. This record comes from a study of blood T cell repertoires in COVID-19. The protocol was immunoSEQ multiplex PCR, while the TCRdb copy is restricted to in-frame clones and leaves out a portion. The sample holds 65,000 to 85,000 clones, more than 80% seen once. This CDR3 is 15 amino acids long. Germline-derived CDR1 and CDR2 are SGHRS and YFSETQ. Losses at the gene ends were 4 bases for V and 6 bases for J; bases not matched to a gene: 6. The TCR originated in a woman in her sixties with acute or convalescent COVID-19. The source material was peripheral blood. The chain recombines TRBV5-1 with TRBJ1-4; 10 nucleotides match TRBD1. CDR3 bases: TGCGCCAGCAGCCCAATGACAGGGGGCGATGAAAAACTGTTTTTT. It translates to CASSPMTGGDEKLFF.